These 30 T cell receptor beta chains were all obtained from the same sample, sequenced in a study of blood T cell repertoires in COVID-19. The assay was immunoSEQ multiplex PCR, and TCRdb's table has in-frame clones only and misses some. There are about 430,000 clones in the sample; 70% to 90% occur only once, and 0.65% to 1% lies in the top ten. Sequencing was carried out using peripheral blood. The receptor source for this set is a man aged 18 to 29 with COVID-19, enrolled during active disease.

The chain joins TRBV20-1 to TRBJ1-2; 8 bases agree with TRBD1. This CDR3 is built from 11 residues. Germline values: CDR1 DFQATT, CDR2 SNEGSKA (reference sequence). J gave up 8 bases and V 6 bases, and 5 bases lay outside the gene matches. CDR3 bases: TGCAGTGCCGGACAGGGTTACGGCTACACCTTC. Its protein is CSAGQGYGYTF.

This clone was seen many times. CDR3 sequence: CASGTGLPGNTIYF. The CDR3 region has the DNA TGTGCCAGCGGGACAGGGCTTCCTGGAAACACCATATATTTT. The chain uses TRBV6-6 and TRBJ1-3; 9 bases map to TRBD1. In germline, CDR1 is MNHNY, CDR2 SVGAGI (reference sequence). J was trimmed by 2 bases and V by 8 bases; bases with no gene match: 4. The CDR3 is 14 residues long.

The genes are TRBV3-1 (or the pseudogene TRBV3-2) and TRBJ2-7; TRBD2 matches 9 bases. CDR3 length: 16 residues. Unmatched junction bases numbered 8, after V lost 4 bases and J lost 1 base. Germline V CDR1 and CDR2: LGHDT, YNNKEL (reference sequence). The CDR3 reads CASSPRLTSGSYEQYF. The CDR3 DNA sequence: TGTGCCAGCAGCCCCCGGTTGACTAGCGGTTCCTACGAGCAGTACTTC.

V usage is TRBV6-4 and J usage is TRBJ1-6; D is uncertain. Looked up from germline, CDR1 is MRHNA and CDR2 is SNTAGT. The CDR3 consists of 16 residues. The V end lost 2 bases, the J end lost 9 bases, and 17 bases lay between the germline ends. CDR3 coding DNA: TGTGCCAGCAGTGACCCCTGGGCGGAGCGGGCTTCACCCCTCCACTTT. Its protein is CASSDPWAERASPLHF.

V and J are TRBV25-1 and TRBJ1-2, with TRBD1 identical over 9 bases. J gave up 4 bases and V 5 bases, and 2 bases lay outside the gene matches. The germline gives CDR1 MGHDK, CDR2 SYGVNS. CDR3 length equals 13 residues. CDR3 bases: TGTGCCAGCAGTCAACAGGGGGCCTATGGCTACACCTTC. Its translation is CASSQQGAYGYTF.

The chain combines TRBV4-1 with TRBJ1-1; TRBD1 is a possible D gene (6 bases). V gave up 3 bases and J gave up 0 bases, with 20 bases separating them. Germline V CDR1 and CDR2: MGHRA, YSYEKL. There are 18 residues in the CDR3. The CDR3 nucleotides read TGCGCCAGCAGCCACATAGTACAGGGTGCCGGGATGAACACTGAAGCTTTCTTT. Translation gives CASSHIVQGAGMNTEAFF.

The chain uses TRBV5-6 and TRBJ2-5; 9 bases agree with TRBD1. Unmatched junction bases numbered 4, after V lost 0 bases and J lost 4 bases. Per the germline V gene, CDR1 is SGHDT and CDR2 is YYEEEE. This CDR3 comprises 15 residues. The CDR3 loop is CASSLAGTGRETQYF. CDR3 DNA: TGTGCCAGCAGCTTGGCCGGGACAGGGAGAGAGACCCAGTACTTC.

The chain uses TRBV13 and TRBJ2-3, with a possible D match to TRBD1 (6 bases). V lost 5 bases and J 5 bases, leaving 14 bases between the germline ends. The CDR3 length is 14 residues. From germline, CDR1 is PRHDT and CDR2 FYEKMQ (reference sequence). DNA of the CDR3: TGTGCCAGCAGCCCGGTCTTCAGGGGAGATACGCAGTATTTT. Encoded protein: CASSPVFRGDTQYF.

This clone was counted a single time. Other nucleotide sequences in the sample specify the same CDR3. This CDR3 is CASSIGTGGYEQYF. CDR3 sequence (DNA): TGTGCCAGTAGTATTGGGACAGGGGGATACGAGCAGTACTTC. The rearrangement links TRBV19 to TRBJ2-7; 11 nucleotides match TRBD1. The J segment lost 4 bases and the V segment lost 3 bases, leaving 2 bases of the junction unmatched. Germline CDR1 LNHDA, CDR2 SQIVND (reference sequence). CDR3 size: 14 residues.

V is TRBV3-1 (or the pseudogene TRBV3-2) and J is TRBJ2-7; D remains unclear. Trimming took off 3 bases at V and 6 bases at J, with 12 bases between the two ends. CDR1 is LGHDT and CDR2 is YNNKEL in the germline V gene (reference sequence). This CDR3 has 13 residues. CDR3: CASSQEKRTEQYF. In DNA form, the CDR3 reads TGTGCCAGCAGCCAGGAGAAGCGTACCGAGCAGTACTTC.

The V call is TRBV19, the J call TRBJ2-1; 7 nucleotides match TRBD1. Germline V lookup: CDR1 LNHDA, CDR2 SQIVND (reference sequence). V lost 4 bases, J lost 1 base, and 7 bases stayed unmatched. This CDR3 has 16 amino acids. CDR3 sequence (DNA): TGTGCCAGTAGTACCGTACAGGGGCGATCCTACAATGAGCAGTTCTTC. Amino acid sequence: CASSTVQGRSYNEQFF.

The chain uses TRBV7-2 and TRBJ1-3; TRBD1 matches at 7 bases. Unmatched junction bases numbered 4, after V lost 5 bases and J lost 0 bases. The CDR3 length is 15 residues. Per germline, CDR1 SGHTA and CDR2 FQGNSA. The CDR3 reads CASSAGQTSGNTIYF. Here the CDR3 DNA reads TGTGCCAGCAGCGCGGGACAGACCTCTGGAAACACCATATATTTT.

The rearrangement joins TRBV7-2 to TRBJ1-5; the D is unclear. CDR3 length equals 12 residues. With 3 bases removed from V and 9 bases from J, the gap between germline ends came to 9 bases. The germline V gene has CDR1 SGHTA and CDR2 FQGNSA. The CDR3 DNA sequence: TGTGCCAGCAGCTTCGGGTTCGGGCCCCAGCATTTT. This translates into CASSFGFGPQHF.

This rearrangement joins TRBV18 to TRBJ2-3; 10 bases align to TRBD2. CDR1 and CDR2 from the germline V gene are KGHSH and LQKENI. With V trimmed by 2 bases and J by 1 base, 9 bases remained unmatched. The CDR3 length is 18 residues. As DNA, the CDR3 is TGTGCCAGCTCACCATCCGGGCTAGCGGGAGCCGGCACAGATACGCAGTATTTT. It is translated as CASSPSGLAGAGTDTQYF.

V gene TRBV7-9 combines with J gene TRBJ1-1; D may be TRBD1 (6 bases). CDR3 length equals 12 residues. V lost 5 bases, J lost 8 bases, and 12 bases lay in between. Per the germline V gene, CDR1 is SEHNR and CDR2 is FQNEAQ (reference sequence). The CDR3 region has the DNA TGTGCCAGCAGCCTCGACAGGATAGAAGCTTTCTTT. Translation: CASSLDRIEAFF.

This chain links TRBV5-6 with TRBJ1-6; TRBD1 is a possible D gene (6 bases). The ends were cut back, 0 bases at V and 6 bases at J, with 13 bases in the middle. Germline V CDR1 and CDR2: SGHDT, YYEEEE. This CDR3 has 16 residues. The CDR3 bases are TGTGCCAGCAGCTTGGGGTCTCTACAGGGTAATTCACCCCTCCACTTT. Protein product: CASSLGSLQGNSPLHF.

The chain employs TRBV7-9 and TRBJ2-5; 8 bases map to TRBD2. With V trimmed by 6 bases and J by 13 bases, 10 bases remained unmatched. This CDR3 has 12 residues. Germline V gene lookup returns CDR1 SEHNR and CDR2 FQNEAQ (reference sequence). DNA of the CDR3: TGTGCCAGCAGGGATTTAGCGGGGCCACTGTACTTC. It codes for CASRDLAGPLYF.

This clone has just one count. The chain combines TRBV3-1 (or the pseudogene TRBV3-2) with TRBJ1-4; the D gene is possibly TRBD1 (6 bases). V lost 6 bases and J lost 14, with 16 bases in between. The CDR3 runs 12 residues. The V gene's germline CDR1 is LGHDT and CDR2 YNNKEL (reference sequence). CDR3 bases: TGTGCCAGCAGTCCAGGGGACATGTATCTGTTTTTT. The encoded protein is CASSPGDMYLFF.

The rearrangement links TRBV5-1 to TRBJ1-6; the D gene is possibly TRBD1 (6 bases). The CDR3 contains 15 residues. V was clipped by 4 bases and J by 6 bases, with 14 bases between them. CDR1 and CDR2 from the germline V gene are SGHRS and YFSETQ. The CDR3 bases are TGCGCCAGCAGCAAGACACAGGGAAGTAATTCACCCCTCCACTTT. Its protein is CASSKTQGSNSPLHF.

This sequence joins TRBV12-3 or TRBV12-4 and TRBJ2-7; D call uncertain. Trimming shortened V by 8 bases and J by 9 bases, and 11 bases separated the two germline ends. CDR3 length: 10 residues. DNA of the CDR3: TGTGCCAGCTCTGGGCGCGCGCAGTACTTC. This gives the protein CASSGRAQYF.

The chain combines TRBV5-1 with TRBJ2-1; 10 nucleotides line up with TRBD1. With V trimmed by 4 bases and J by 10 bases, 17 bases remained unmatched. The CDR3 contains 17 residues. Germline CDR1 reads SGHRS; CDR2 reads YFSETQ. In DNA form, the CDR3 reads TGCGCCAGCAGCGAACTGACAGGGGGCGGCCTGAGGAAGGAGCAGTTCTTC. Translated: CASSELTGGGLRKEQFF. Supplemented by reference TRBV5-1 and TRBJ2-1, the full variable domain reads KAGVTQTPRYLIKTRGQQVTLSCSPISGHRSVSWYQQTPGQGLQFLFEYFSETQRNKGNFPGRFSGRQFSNSRSEMNVSTLELGDSALYLCASSELTGGGLRKEQFFGPGTRLTVL.

V usage is TRBV4-1 and J usage is TRBJ2-2, with a weak D call TRBD2 (6 bases). This CDR3 comprises 16 residues. The germline CDR1 and CDR2 sequences are MGHRA and YSYEKL. The ends were cut back, 4 bases at V and 6 bases at J, with 18 bases in the middle. The CDR3 loop is CASSPDRDFLPGELFF. The CDR3 coding sequence is TGCGCCAGCAGCCCGGACCGGGACTTCCTCCCCGGGGAGCTGTTTTTT.

The V and J genes are TRBV30 and TRBJ2-3; D remains ambiguous. The CDR3 loop spans 13 amino acids. V lost 0 bases and J lost 4, with 8 bases in between. Germline V gene lookup returns CDR1 GTSNPN and CDR2 SVGIG (reference sequence). As DNA, the CDR3 is TGTGCCTGGAGTGTTTTCGGGTCAGATACGCAGTATTTT. Protein product: CAWSVFGSDTQYF.

This sequence joins TRBV6-5 and TRBJ2-7; 9 nucleotides align to TRBD1. There are 16 residues in the CDR3. The germline gives CDR1 MNHEY, CDR2 SVGAGI. With V trimmed by 0 bases and J by 3 bases, 6 bases remained unmatched. CDR3 residues: CASSYSTGQGLYEQYF. Written as DNA, the CDR3 is TGTGCCAGCAGTTACTCGACTGGACAGGGGCTCTACGAGCAGTACTTC.

The J gene is TRBJ2-2, the V gene TRBV3-1 (or the pseudogene TRBV3-2); 7 bases are a match to TRBD2. Trimming took 10 bases from V and 2 from J; bases not matched to a gene: 10. From germline, CDR1 is LGHDT and CDR2 YNNKEL (reference sequence). The CDR3 runs 15 residues. In nucleotides, the CDR3 is TGTGCCACTACTATTCGCGGGAGCAACACCGGGGAGCTGTTTTTT. It specifies CATTIRGSNTGELFF.

The chain recombines TRBV19 with TRBJ2-7, with 7 bases that match TRBD2. Germline lookup yields CDR1 LNHDA and CDR2 SQIVND (reference sequence). The V and J ends lost 5 bases and 1 base, in that order; junction bases with no gene match: 2. The CDR3 extends over 13 amino acids. CDR3 region: CASSAGESYEQYF. CDR3 nucleotide sequence: TGTGCCAGTAGTGCGGGAGAATCCTACGAGCAGTACTTC.

This chain uses TRBV5-1 with TRBJ2-5; 7 bases are shared with TRBD2. This CDR3 spans 15 amino acids. Germline V gene lookup returns CDR1 SGHRS and CDR2 YFSETQ. Losses at the gene ends were 4 bases for V and 1 base for J; bases not matched to a gene: 7. CDR3 amino acids: CASSRERGLQETQYF. For the CDR3, the DNA is TGCGCCAGCAGCCGAGAGCGGGGCCTCCAAGAGACCCAGTACTTC.

This chain uses TRBV11-3 with TRBJ2-3; 13 bases are a match to TRBD2. CDR1 SGHNT and CDR2 YENEEA come from the germline V gene. Trimming removed 5 bases from V and 2 bases from J; junction bases left unmatched: 16. The CDR3 totals 20 residues. For the CDR3, the DNA is TGTGCCAGCAGCACACCGCCGAGACTAGCGGGAGGAAGTGTCACAGATACGCAGTATTTT. This gives the protein CASSTPPRLAGGSVTDTQYF.

This chain connects TRBV18 to TRBJ1-1; 8 positions agree with TRBD1. The germline CDR1 and CDR2 sequences are KGHSH and LQKENI. Unmatched junction bases numbered 8, after V lost 1 base and J lost 4 bases. This CDR3 is built from 16 residues. CDR3 residues: CASSPRQGAEGTEAFF. The CDR3, as DNA: TGTGCCAGCTCACCACGCCAGGGGGCAGAGGGCACTGAAGCTTTCTTT.

J is TRBJ2-5 and V is TRBV12-3 or TRBV12-4, with D tentatively TRBD2 (6 bases). The germline V and J ends were trimmed by 5 bases and 0 bases, with 7 bases remaining between them. The CDR3 contains 13 residues. This chain's CDR3 is CASSGDYQETQYF. The CDR3 bases are TGTGCCAGCAGTGGGGACTACCAAGAGACCCAGTACTTC.